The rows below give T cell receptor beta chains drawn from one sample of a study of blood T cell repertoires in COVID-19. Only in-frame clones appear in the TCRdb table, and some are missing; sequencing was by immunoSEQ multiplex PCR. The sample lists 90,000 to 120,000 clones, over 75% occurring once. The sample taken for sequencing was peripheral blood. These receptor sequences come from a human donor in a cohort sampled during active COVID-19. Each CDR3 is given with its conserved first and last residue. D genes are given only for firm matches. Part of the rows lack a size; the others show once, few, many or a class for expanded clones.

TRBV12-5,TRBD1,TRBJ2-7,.,TGTGCTAGTGGTTCCGGGACAGGACGATACGAGCAGTACTTC,CASGSGTGRYEQYF
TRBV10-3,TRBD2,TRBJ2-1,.,TGTGCCACCCTCGGGACTAGCGGGGGTCTCTCCTACAATGAGCAGTTCTTC,CATLGTSGGLSYNEQFF
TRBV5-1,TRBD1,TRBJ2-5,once,TGCGCCAGCAGCCCTGGGGGACAGAAAGAGACCCAGTACTTC,CASSPGGQKETQYF
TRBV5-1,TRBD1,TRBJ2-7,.,TGCGCCAGCAGCTACGGACAGGGAAACTACGAGCAGTACTTC,CASSYGQGNYEQYF
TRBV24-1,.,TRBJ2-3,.,TGTGCCACCAGTTCAGGGTCGAGCACAGATACGCAGTATTTT,CATSSGSSTDTQYF
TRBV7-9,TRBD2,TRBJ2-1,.,TGTGCCAGCAGCCCCCCTGGGGCGGGAGGGTGGAATGAGCAGTTCTTC,CASSPPGAGGWNEQFF
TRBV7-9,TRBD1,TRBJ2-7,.,TGTGCCAGCAGCTTAGGATCCGGGACAGGGACCTACGAGCAGTACTTC,CASSLGSGTGTYEQYF
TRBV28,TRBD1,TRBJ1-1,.,TGTGCCAGCAGTCCCCTTAGGGGACAGAAGTTATCTGAAGCTTTCTTT,CASSPLRGQKLSEAFF
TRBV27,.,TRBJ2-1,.,TGTGCCAGCAGTTTATGGGGGGAATCCTACAATGAGCAGTTCTTC,CASSLWGESYNEQFF
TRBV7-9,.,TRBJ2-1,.,TGTGCCAGCAGTCAGGAGGCCGGGGTTGAGCAGTTCTTC,CASSQEAGVEQFF
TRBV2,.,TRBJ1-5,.,TGTGCCAGCAGCATACAGGGTAAGGAAAATCAGCCCCAGCATTTT,CASSIQGKENQPQHF
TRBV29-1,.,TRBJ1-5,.,TGCAGCGTGTCGGGGGGCCTAAATCAGCCCCAGCATTTT,CSVSGGLNQPQHF
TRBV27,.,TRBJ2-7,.,TGTGCCAGCAGTTACCGGGTGGCCTACGAGCAGTACTTC,CASSYRVAYEQYF
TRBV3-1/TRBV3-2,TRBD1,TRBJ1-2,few,TGTGCCAGCAGCCAGGGACAGGGGAGGCTTGGCTACACCTTC,CASSQGQGRLGYTF
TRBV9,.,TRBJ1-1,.,TGTGCCAGCAGCGTAGAGGCAGGCGGCGCGGGTACTGAAGCTTTCTTT,CASSVEAGGAGTEAFF
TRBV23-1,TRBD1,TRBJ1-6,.,TGCGCCAGCGGGAAGGACAGGGGCTATAATTCACCCCTCCACTTT,CASGKDRGYNSPLHF
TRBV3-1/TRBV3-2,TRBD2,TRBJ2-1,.,TGTGCCAGCAGCCATGCAGCGGGAGGGCCGTATGAGCAGTTCTTC,CASSHAAGGPYEQFF
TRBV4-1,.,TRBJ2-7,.,TGCGCCAGCAGCCAAGTCGCGACGGGGGAGCAGTACTTC,CASSQVATGEQYF
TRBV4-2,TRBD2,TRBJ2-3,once,TGTGCCAGCAGCCTTGGGGGGGTTCCCACAGATACGCAGTATTTT,CASSLGGVPTDTQYF
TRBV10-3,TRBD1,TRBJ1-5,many,TGTGCCACGAAGGGAACAGGGGATAATCAGCCCCAGCATTTT,CATKGTGDNQPQHF
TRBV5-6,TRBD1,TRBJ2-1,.,TGTGCCAGCAGCTTGGGGGGGACAGGGGTCAATGAGCAGTTCTTC,CASSLGGTGVNEQFF
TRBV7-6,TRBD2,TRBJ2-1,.,TGTGCCAGCAGCTTAGGAAGCGGGAGGGTCTATGAGCAGTTCTTC,CASSLGSGRVYEQFF
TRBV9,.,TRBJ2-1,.,TGTGCCAGCAGCCCCGCGGACGGGATCTACAATGAGCAGTTCTTC,CASSPADGIYNEQFF
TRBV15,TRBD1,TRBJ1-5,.,TGTGCCACCAGCAGAGGCGACAGGGCCCATCAGCCCCAGCATTTT,CATSRGDRAHQPQHF
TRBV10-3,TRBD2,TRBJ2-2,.,TGTGCCATCAGTGCCCTCGGACTAGCGGGAGGGCCCGCCGGGGAGCTGTTTTTT,CAISALGLAGGPAGELFF
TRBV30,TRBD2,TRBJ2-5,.,TGTGCCTGGAGTAGACTAGCGGGAATGGAGACCCAGTACTTC,CAWSRLAGMETQYF
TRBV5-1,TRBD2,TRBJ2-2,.,TGCGCCAGCAGCGGAGGACTAGCGGGAGCGGGCGGGGAGCTGTTTTTT,CASSGGLAGAGGELFF
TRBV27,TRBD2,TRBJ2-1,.,TGTGCCAGCAGTTCGGAAAGACCGGGACTAGATCCCAATGAGCAGTTCTTC,CASSSERPGLDPNEQFF
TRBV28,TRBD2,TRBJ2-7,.,TGTGCCAGCTCAGCGGGGCTTTTGGGGCAGTACTTC,CASSAGLLGQYF
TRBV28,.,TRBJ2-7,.,TGTGCCAGCAGTTCTCCGGGAGATAGCTCCTACGAGCAGTACTTC,CASSSPGDSSYEQYF
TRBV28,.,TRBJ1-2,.,TGTGCCAGCAGTTTATTCGGGGAAGGCGGCTACACCTTC,CASSLFGEGGYTF
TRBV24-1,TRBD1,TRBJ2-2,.,TGTGCCACCAGTGATTTCGGGACAGATAACACCGGGGAGCTGTTTTTT,CATSDFGTDNTGELFF
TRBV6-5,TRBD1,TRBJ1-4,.,TGTGCCAGCAGTTACGCGGGACAGCCTAATGAAAAACTGTTTTTT,CASSYAGQPNEKLFF
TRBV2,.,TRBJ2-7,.,TGTGCCAGCAGTCCCCTTGTCGGTCCTTTCTACGAGCAGTACTTC,CASSPLVGPFYEQYF
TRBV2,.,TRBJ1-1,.,TGTGCCAGCGAGTATACTGAAGCTTTCTTT,CASEYTEAFF
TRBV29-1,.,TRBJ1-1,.,TGCAGCGGCGGAACTGAAGCTTTCTTT,CSGGTEAFF
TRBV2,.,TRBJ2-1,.,TGTGCCAGCAGTCTGGACAGTGGCAATGAGCAGTTCTTC,CASSLDSGNEQFF
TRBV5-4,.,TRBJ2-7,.,TGTGCCAGCAGCCCGATCCCTAGCGACCACGAGCAGTACTTC,CASSPIPSDHEQYF
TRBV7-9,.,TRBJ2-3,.,TGTGCCACCTTAGCCGGCGGGCTGAGCACAGATACGCAGTATTTT,CATLAGGLSTDTQYF
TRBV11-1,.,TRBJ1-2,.,TGTGCCAGCAGCAACGACATATCCTATGGCTACACCTTC,CASSNDISYGYTF
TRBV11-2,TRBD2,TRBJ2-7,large,TGTGCCAGCAGCTTCCTGGGACTAGATTACTACGAGCAGTACTTC,CASSFLGLDYYEQYF